This T cell receptor (beta chain) is from a study of shared clonotypes between healthy human individuals. Study as a whole: CD4 naive and memory got three plates each, CD8 naive two, CD8 memory one.

At deep level, the assay was performed. Original processing notes: ImmunoSEQ sequences covered only the junction and lacked quality scores; filtering therefore differed. Assay: immunoSEQ multiplex PCR; the TCRdb copy retains only in-frame clones and omits some. V, J and clone size reflect that table, while D and trimming were determined from the DNA. The profile shows some 1,100,000 clones, around 78% of them singletons. A word on this clone: The target antigen is unknown.

Study-wide results and limits: Sorted-subset sequencing, rarefaction showed, was incomplete despite large depth.

From germline, CDR1 is SEHNR and CDR2 FQNEAQ (reference sequence). The CDR3 runs to 16 residues. The germline V and J ends were trimmed by 1 base and 1 base, with 11 bases remaining between them. This clonotype was sampled from a man aged 18 to 35 in good health. Some clones in this sample may be carry-over from other donors' samples. Sequenced material: memory CD4+ T cells from PBMCs. The subset here: CD45RA-negative fraction. This rearrangement joins TRBV7-9 to TRBJ1-5, with D unclear. CDR3 nucleotides: TGTGCCAGCAGCTTAGTGGGAGGAGGGAGCAATCAGCCCCAGCATTTT. Its protein product is CASSLVGGGSNQPQHF.